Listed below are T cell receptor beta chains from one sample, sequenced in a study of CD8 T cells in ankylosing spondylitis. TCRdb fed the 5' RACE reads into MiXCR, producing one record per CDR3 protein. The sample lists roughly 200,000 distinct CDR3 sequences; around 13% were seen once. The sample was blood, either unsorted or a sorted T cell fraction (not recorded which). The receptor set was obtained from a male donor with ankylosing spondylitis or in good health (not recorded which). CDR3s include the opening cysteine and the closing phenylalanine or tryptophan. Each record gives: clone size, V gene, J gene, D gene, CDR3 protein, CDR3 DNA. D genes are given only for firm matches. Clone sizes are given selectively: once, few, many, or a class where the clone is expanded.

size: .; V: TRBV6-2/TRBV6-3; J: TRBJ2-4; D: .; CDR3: CASSYPALAKNIQYF; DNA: TGTGCCAGCAGTTACCCGGCGCTCGCCAAAAACATTCAGTACTTC
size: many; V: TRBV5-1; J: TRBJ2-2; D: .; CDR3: CASSPTVPNTGELFF; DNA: TGCGCCAGCAGCCCGACGGTACCGAACACCGGGGAGCTGTTTTTT
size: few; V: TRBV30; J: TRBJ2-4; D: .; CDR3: CAWDPGQANIQYF; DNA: TGTGCCTGGGATCCGGGACAAGCTAACATTCAGTACTTC
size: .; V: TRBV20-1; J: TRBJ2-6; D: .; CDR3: CSAWSGYVLTF; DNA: TGCAGTGCTTGGTCGGGGTACGTCCTGACTTTC
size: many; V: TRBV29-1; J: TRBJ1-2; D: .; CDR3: CSVEAWDGYTF; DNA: TGCAGCGTTGAAGCGTGGGATGGCTACACCTTC
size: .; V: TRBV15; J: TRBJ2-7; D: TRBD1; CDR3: CATSRSTGGGEQYF; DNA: TGTGCCACCAGCAGATCGACAGGGGGTGGCGAGCAGTACTTC
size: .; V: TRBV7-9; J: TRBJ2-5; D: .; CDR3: CASSPARETQYF; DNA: TGTGCCAGCAGCCCCGCCAGGGAGACCCAGTACTTC
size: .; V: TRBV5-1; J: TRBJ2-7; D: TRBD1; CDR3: CASSSPTGAEDEQYF; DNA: TGCGCCAGCAGCTCGCCGACAGGGGCCGAGGACGAGCAGTACTTC
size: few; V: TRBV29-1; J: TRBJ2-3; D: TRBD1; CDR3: CSAVAERTGAGDTQYF; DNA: TGCAGCGCTGTGGCTGAGAGGACAGGGGCAGGAGATACGCAGTATTTT
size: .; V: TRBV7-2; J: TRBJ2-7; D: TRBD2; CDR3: CASSFTSGAAYEQYF; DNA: TGTGCCAGCAGCTTTACTAGCGGGGCGGCCTACGAGCAGTACTTC
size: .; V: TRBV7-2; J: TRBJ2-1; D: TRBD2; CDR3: CASSLGLAGNNEQFF; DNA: TGTGCCAGCAGCTTGGGACTAGCGGGCAACAATGAGCAGTTCTTC
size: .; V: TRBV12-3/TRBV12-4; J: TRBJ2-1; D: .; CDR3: CASSSLERAYNEQFF; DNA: TGTGCCAGCAGTTCCCTGGAGCGGGCCTACAATGAGCAGTTCTTC
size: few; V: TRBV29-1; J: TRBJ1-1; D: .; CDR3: CSVEDALNTEAFF; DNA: TGCAGCGTTGAAGACGCCCTGAACACTGAAGCTTTCTTT
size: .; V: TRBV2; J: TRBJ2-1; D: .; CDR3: CASSRGSYNEQFF; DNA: TGTGCCAGCAGTCGGGGGTCCTACAATGAGCAGTTCTTC
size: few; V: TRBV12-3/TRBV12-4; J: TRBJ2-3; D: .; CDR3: CASSTVISSTDTQYF; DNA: TGTGCCAGCAGTACAGTGATTTCTAGCACAGATACGCAGTATTTT
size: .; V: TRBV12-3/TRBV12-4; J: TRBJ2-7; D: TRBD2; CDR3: CASLGGLAGGQREQYF; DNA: TGTGCCAGTTTGGGGGGACTAGCGGGAGGACAGCGCGAGCAGTACTTC
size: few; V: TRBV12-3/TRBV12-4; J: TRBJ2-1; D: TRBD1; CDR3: CAITTGTSYNEQFF; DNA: TGTGCCATTACGACAGGGACCTCCTACAATGAGCAGTTCTTC
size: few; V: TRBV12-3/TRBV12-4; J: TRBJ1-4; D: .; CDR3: CASRDGTHHDEKLFF; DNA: TGTGCCAGCAGAGACGGGACGCATCACGACGAAAAACTGTTTTTT
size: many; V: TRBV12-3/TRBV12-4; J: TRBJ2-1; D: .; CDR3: CASSITINEQFF; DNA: TGTGCCAGCAGTATTACAATCAATGAGCAGTTCTTC
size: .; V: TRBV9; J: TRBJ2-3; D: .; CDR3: CASSVGIGFRTTDTQYF; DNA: TGTGCCAGCAGCGTGGGGATCGGGTTCCGGACCACAGATACGCAGTATTTT
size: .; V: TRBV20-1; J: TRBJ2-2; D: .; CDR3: CSARVTRTGELFF; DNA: TGCAGTGCTAGAGTGACTAGGACCGGGGAGCTGTTTTTT
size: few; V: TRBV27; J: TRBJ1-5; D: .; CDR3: CASSFSGSNQPQHF; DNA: TGTGCCAGCAGTTTTAGCGGTAGCAATCAGCCCCAGCATTTT
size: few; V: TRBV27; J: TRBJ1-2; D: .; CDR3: CASSSSSSMGGYTF; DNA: TGTGCCAGCAGCTCATCCAGCAGTATGGGAGGCTACACCTTC
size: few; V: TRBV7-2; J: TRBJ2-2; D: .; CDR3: CASSPGFTGELFF; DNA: TGTGCCAGCAGCCCCGGGTTCACCGGGGAGCTGTTTTTT
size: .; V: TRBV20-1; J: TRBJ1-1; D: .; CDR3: CSARFGPGGTEAFF; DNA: TGCAGTGCTAGATTCGGGCCCGGGGGGACTGAAGCTTTCTTT
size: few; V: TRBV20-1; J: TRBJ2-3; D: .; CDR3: CSARGGLEADTQYF; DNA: TGCAGTGCTAGAGGAGGATTGGAGGCAGATACGCAGTATTTT
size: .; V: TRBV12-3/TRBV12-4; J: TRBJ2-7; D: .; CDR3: CASSITSSRVEQYF; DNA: TGTGCCAGCAGTATTACCTCCTCGCGGGTTGAGCAGTACTTC
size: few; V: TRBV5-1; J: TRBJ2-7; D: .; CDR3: CASSLADGEQYF; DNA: TGCGCCAGCAGCTTGGCGGACGGTGAGCAGTACTTC
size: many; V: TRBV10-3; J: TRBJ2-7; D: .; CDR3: CAISESTQGKTYEQYF; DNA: TGTGCCATCAGTGAGTCGACTCAAGGGAAAACCTACGAGCAGTACTTC
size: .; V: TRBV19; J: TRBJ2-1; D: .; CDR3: CASSTLTGNEQFF; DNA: TGTGCCAGTAGTACCCTCACAGGGAATGAGCAGTTCTTC
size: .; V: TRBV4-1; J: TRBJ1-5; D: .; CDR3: CASSQVELGGNQPQHF; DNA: TGCGCCAGCAGCCAAGTTGAACTGGGGGGCAATCAGCCCCAGCATTTT
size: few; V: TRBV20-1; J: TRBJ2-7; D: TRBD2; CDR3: CSARPGTSGSYEQYF; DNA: TGCAGTGCTAGACCCGGGACTAGCGGCTCCTACGAGCAGTACTTC
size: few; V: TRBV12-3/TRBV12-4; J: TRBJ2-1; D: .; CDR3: CASSDGYNEQFF; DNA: TGTGCCAGCAGCGACGGGTACAATGAGCAGTTCTTC
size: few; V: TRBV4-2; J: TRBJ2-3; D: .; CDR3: CASSQDDSATDTQYF; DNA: TGTGCCAGCAGCCAAGATGACAGCGCGACAGATACGCAGTATTTT
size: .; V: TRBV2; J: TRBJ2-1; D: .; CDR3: CASRVGLGSYNEQFF; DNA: TGTGCCAGCAGAGTAGGGTTGGGGTCCTACAATGAGCAGTTCTTC
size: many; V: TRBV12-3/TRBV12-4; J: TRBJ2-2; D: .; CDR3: CASEPGSGELFF; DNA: TGTGCCAGCGAGCCGGGAAGCGGGGAGCTGTTTTTT
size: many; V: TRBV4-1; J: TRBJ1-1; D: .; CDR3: CASSQGRVNTEAFF; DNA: TGCGCCAGCAGCCAAGGACGGGTGAACACTGAAGCTTTCTTT
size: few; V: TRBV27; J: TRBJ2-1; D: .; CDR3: CASSFRAPIQDFLYNEQFF; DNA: TGTGCCAGCAGTTTCCGGGCCCCCATACAGGATTTCCTTTACAATGAGCAGTTCTTC
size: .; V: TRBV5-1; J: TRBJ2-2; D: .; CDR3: CASSWYRDTGELFF; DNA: TGCGCCAGCAGCTGGTACAGGGATACCGGGGAGCTGTTTTTT
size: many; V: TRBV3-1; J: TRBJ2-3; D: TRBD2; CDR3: CASSVGTSGSTDTQYF; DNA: TGTGCCAGCAGCGTTGGGACTAGCGGGAGCACAGATACGCAGTATTTT
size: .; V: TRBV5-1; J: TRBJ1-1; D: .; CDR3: CASRLGEMNTEAFF; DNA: TGCGCCAGCAGACTCGGTGAAATGAACACTGAAGCTTTCTTT
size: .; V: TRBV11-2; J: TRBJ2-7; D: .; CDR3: CASSLERGNEQYF; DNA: TGTGCCAGCAGCTTAGAAAGGGGTAACGAGCAGTACTTC
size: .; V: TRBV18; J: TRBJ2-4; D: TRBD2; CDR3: CASSPVLAGVENIQYF; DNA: TGTGCCAGCTCACCCGTTCTCGCGGGGGTAGAAAACATTCAGTACTTC
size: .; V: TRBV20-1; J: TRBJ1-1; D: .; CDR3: CSARDWRVSNTEAFF; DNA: TGCAGTGCTAGAGATTGGAGGGTATCAAACACTGAAGCTTTCTTT
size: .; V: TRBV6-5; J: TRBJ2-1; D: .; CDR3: CASRSSEGLPYNEQFF; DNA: TGTGCCAGCAGATCCTCTGAGGGACTTCCCTACAATGAGCAGTTCTTC